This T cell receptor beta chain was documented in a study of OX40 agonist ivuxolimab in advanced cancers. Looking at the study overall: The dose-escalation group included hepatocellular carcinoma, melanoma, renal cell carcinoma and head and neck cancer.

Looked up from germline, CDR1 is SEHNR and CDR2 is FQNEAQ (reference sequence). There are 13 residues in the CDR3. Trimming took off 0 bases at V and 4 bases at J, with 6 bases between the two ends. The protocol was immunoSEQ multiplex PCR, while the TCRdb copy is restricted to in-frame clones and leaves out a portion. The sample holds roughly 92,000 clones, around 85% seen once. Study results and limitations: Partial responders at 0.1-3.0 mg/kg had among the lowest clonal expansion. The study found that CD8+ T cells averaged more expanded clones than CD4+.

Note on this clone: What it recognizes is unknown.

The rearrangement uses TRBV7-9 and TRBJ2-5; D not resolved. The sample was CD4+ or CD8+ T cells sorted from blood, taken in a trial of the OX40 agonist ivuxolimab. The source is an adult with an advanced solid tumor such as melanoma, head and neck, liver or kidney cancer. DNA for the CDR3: TGTGCCAGCAGCTTAGCGCCCGGAGAGACCCAGTACTTC. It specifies CASSLAPGETQYF.